This record covers a single T cell receptor beta chain. The antigen is unknown. Production of TCR beta cDNA relied on 5'RACE template switching with UMIs. TCRdb re-called the 5' RACE reads and catalogs CDR3 proteins one per entry, DNA excluded. Here the sample table reports over 350,000 distinct CDR3 sequences. The data stem from a study of T cells expressing NK-cell markers. Whole-study context: Cells sorted as CD3+CD56+NKG2C+, CD3+CD56+NKG2C- and CD3+CD56-NKG2C+ T cells supplied the TCR beta repertoires. Just one sequenced donor of eight was HCMV-seronegative, while seven were seropositive.

The CDR3 is made up of 14 amino acids. Per germline, CDR1 SGHRS and CDR2 YFSETQ. General observations from the study: These same clonotypes (in several donors) also led the CD3+CD56-NKG2C+ fraction.

This clonotype was obtained from a woman aged 50 to 60 in good health. The rearrangement uses TRBV5-1 and TRBJ2-1; without DNA, the TCRdb call of TRBD2 cannot be checked. The sample taken for sequencing was blood T cells: a sorted CD56 or NKG2C T cell subset, CD4+ or CD8+ T cells, or bulk PBMC T cells (not recorded which). The CDR3 loop is CASSLETSNAEQFF.